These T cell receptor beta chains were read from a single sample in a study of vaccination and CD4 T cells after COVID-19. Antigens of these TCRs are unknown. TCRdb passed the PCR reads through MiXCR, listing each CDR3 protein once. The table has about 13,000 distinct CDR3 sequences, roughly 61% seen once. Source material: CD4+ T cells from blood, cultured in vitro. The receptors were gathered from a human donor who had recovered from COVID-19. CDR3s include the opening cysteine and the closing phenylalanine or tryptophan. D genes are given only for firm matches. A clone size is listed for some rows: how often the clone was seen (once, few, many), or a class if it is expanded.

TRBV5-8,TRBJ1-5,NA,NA,TGTGCCAGCAGCTTGGAGGGTGGGAAGAGCAATCAGCCCCAGCATTTT,CASSLEGGKSNQPQHF
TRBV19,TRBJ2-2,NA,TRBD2,TGTGCCAGTAGTAGGGGAGCTAGCGGGGGTCACGCGAACACCGGGGAGCTGTTTTTT,CASSRGASGGHANTGELFF
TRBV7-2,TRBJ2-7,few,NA,TGTGCCAGCAGACTTAGGGGAAGCTCCTACGAGCAGTACTTC,CASRLRGSSYEQYF
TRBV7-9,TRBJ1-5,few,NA,TGTGCCAGCAGCTTAGGGGGGGACAATCAGCCCCAGCATTTT,CASSLGGDNQPQHF
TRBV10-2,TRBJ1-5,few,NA,TGCGCCAGCAGTGAGCCCCGGTCGCCCCAGCATTTT,CASSEPRSPQHF
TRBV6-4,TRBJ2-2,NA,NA,TGTGCCAGCAGGGCCCCCGGGACTAACACCGGGGAGCTGTTTTTT,CASRAPGTNTGELFF
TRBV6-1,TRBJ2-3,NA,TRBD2,TGTGCCAGCAGGACTACTAGCGGGGGGCAAAAATCGGCACAGTATTTT,CASRTTSGGQKSAQYF
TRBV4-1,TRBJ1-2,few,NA,TGCGCCAGCAGCCAAGATCGGGTAGAACTGGGGGGGAGAGGCTACACCTTC,CASSQDRVELGGRGYTF
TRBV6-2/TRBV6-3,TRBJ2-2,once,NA,TGTGCCAGCAGTTATGGTACCCTGAGGGACACCGGGGAGCTGTTTTTT,CASSYGTLRDTGELFF
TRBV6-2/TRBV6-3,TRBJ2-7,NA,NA,TGTGCCAGCCGGGGGGACCTTACAGGGAGAGGGTTGCGTGAGCAGTACTTC,CASRGDLTGRGLREQYF
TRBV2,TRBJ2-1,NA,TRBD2,TGTGCCAGCAGGTATAGCGGGGGGCAACGAAACAATGAGCAGTTCTTC,CASRYSGGQRNNEQFF
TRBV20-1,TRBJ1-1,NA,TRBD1,TGCAGTTCAGACAGGGGGCGGGCTGAAGCTTTCTTT,CSSDRGRAEAFF
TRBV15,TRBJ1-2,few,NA,TGTGCCACCTCCGGGGGGGACTATGGCTACACCTTC,CATSGGDYGYTF
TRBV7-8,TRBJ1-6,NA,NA,TGTGCCAGCAGCTTAGGGCAGTCACAGAATTCACCCCTCCACTTT,CASSLGQSQNSPLHF
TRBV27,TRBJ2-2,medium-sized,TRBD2,TGTGCCAGCAGGGGACTAGCCCCGAACACCGGGGAGCTGTTTTTT,CASRGLAPNTGELFF
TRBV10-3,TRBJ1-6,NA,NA,TGTGCCATCACTAACGGCGAGGCTAATTCACCCCTCCACTTT,CAITNGEANSPLHF
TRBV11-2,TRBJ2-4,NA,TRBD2,TGTGCCAGCAGCTTAGGGACTAGCGCAGACATTCAGTACTTC,CASSLGTSADIQYF
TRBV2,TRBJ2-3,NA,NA,TGTGCCAGCAATGTGGGTCGCACAGATACGCAGTATTTT,CASNVGRTDTQYF
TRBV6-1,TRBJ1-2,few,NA,TGTGCCAGCAGTCTGCAGGGGTATGGCTACACCTTC,CASSLQGYGYTF
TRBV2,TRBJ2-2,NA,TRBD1,TGTGCCAGCAGGGGGACAGGATGGAACACCGGGGAGCTGTTTTTT,CASRGTGWNTGELFF
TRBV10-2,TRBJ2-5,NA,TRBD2,TGCGCCAGCAGTGAGTCGAAGGCGGGGGGTCAAGAGACCCAGTACTTC,CASSESKAGGQETQYF
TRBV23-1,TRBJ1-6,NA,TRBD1,TGCGCCAGCAGTCAGGGGCAGGGGGATTCACCCCTCCACTTT,CASSQGQGDSPLHF
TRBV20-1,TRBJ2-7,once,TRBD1,TGCAGTGCTAACAACAGGGGATGGTACGAGCAGTACTTC,CSANNRGWYEQYF
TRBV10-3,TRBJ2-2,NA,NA,TGTGCCATCACCTCCGGGTCGACAGGAGACACCGGGGAGCTGTTTTTT,CAITSGSTGDTGELFF
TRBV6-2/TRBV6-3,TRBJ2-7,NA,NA,TGTGCCAGCGCCGGGGACATCAGGAGCTCCTACGAGCAGTACTTC,CASAGDIRSSYEQYF
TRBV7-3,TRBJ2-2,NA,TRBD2,TGTGCCAGCAGCCCCCTCGGGGGGGATTCTGGGGAGCTGTTTTTT,CASSPLGGDSGELFF
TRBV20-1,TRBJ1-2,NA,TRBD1,TGCAGTGCACCGACAGGGTCGGATGGCTACACCTTC,CSAPTGSDGYTF
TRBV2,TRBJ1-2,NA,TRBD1,TGTGCCAGCATCGAACTAACCGGGACAGGGACCCATGTATACACCTTC,CASIELTGTGTHVYTF
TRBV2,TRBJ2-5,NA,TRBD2,TGTGCCAGCAGTGCTACTAGCGGGAGGGCCCGGGGGGAGACCCAGTACTTC,CASSATSGRARGETQYF
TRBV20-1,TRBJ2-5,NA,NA,TGCAGTGCGCTGGGGGAGGAAGAGACCCAGTACTTC,CSALGEEETQYF
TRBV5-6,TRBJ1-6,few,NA,TGTGCCAGCAGCTTCGCGATCAATTCACCCCTCCACTTT,CASSFAINSPLHF
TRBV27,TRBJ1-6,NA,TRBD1,TGTGCCAGCAGATATGGGACAGCCACAGTTAATTCACCCCTCCACTTT,CASRYGTATVNSPLHF
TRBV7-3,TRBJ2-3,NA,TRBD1,TGTGCCAGCAGATCAGGGGGCGTAGATACGCAGTATTTT,CASRSGGVDTQYF
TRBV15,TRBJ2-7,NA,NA,TGTGCCACCAGCAGAGCCCCAGGGAGCTCCTACGAGCAGTACTTC,CATSRAPGSSYEQYF
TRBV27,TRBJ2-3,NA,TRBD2,TGTGCCAGCAGTGGGCAGGATAGCGGGGGGTACACAGATACGCAGTATTTT,CASSGQDSGGYTDTQYF
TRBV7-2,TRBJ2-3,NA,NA,TGTGCCAGCAGCTTTATTGGGTTCACAGATACGCAGTATTTT,CASSFIGFTDTQYF
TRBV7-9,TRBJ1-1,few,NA,TGTGCCAGCAGCTTAGGAGTTAAGGAAGCGGGAGCTTTCTTT,CASSLGVKEAGAFF
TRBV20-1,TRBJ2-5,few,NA,TGCAGTGCTAGCTCCCGACTAAGGGAGACCCAGTACTTC,CSASSRLRETQYF
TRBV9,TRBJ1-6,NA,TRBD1,TGTGCCAGCAGCGCAGACAGGGGAATTGAGAATTCACCCCTCCACTTT,CASSADRGIENSPLHF
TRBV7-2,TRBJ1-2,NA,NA,TGTGCCAGCACGCCCGGGACACCTTTCTGGTATGGCTACACCTTC,CASTPGTPFWYGYTF
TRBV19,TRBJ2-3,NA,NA,TGTGCCAGTAGTCCAGACAGTAGGGGGGCTACAGATACGCAGTATTTT,CASSPDSRGATDTQYF
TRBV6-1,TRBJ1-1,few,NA,TGTGCCAGCAGCCGCGGACTCAGGAACACTGAAGCTTTCTTT,CASSRGLRNTEAFF
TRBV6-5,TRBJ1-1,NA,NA,TGTGCCAGCAGTTTCCTCGGATCTAAGAACACTGAAGCTTTCTTT,CASSFLGSKNTEAFF
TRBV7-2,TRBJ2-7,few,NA,TGTGCCAGCAGCTTAAGGGTCGAGCAGTACTTC,CASSLRVEQYF
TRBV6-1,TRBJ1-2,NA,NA,TGTGCCAGCAGTGAAGGGGGACAAGTGGGACATATTCGTGGCTACACCTTC,CASSEGGQVGHIRGYTF
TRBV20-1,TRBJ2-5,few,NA,TGCAGTGCTGGTGCCGAGACCCAGTACTTC,CSAGAETQYF
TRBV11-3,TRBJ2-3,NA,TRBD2,TGTGCCAGCAGCCCCGGGACTAGCGGGGGGCTAAGCACAGATACGCAGTATTTT,CASSPGTSGGLSTDTQYF
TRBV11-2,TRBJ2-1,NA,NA,TGTGCCAGCAGCTCAGGGGCTGAGCAGTTCTTC,CASSSGAEQFF